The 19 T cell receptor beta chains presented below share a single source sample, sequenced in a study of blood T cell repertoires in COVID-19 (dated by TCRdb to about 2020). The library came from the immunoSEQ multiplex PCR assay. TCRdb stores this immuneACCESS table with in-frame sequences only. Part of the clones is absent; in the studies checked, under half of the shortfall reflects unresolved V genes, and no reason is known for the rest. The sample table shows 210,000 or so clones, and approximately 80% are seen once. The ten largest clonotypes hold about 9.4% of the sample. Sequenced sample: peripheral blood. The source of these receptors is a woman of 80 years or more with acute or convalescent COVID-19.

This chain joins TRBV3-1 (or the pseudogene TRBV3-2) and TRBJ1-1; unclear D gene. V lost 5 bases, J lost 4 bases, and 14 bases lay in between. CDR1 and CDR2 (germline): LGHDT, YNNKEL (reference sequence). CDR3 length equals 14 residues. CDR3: CASSVGPRGTEAFF. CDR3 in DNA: TGTGCCAGCAGCGTAGGGCCGCGGGGCACTGAAGCTTTCTTT.

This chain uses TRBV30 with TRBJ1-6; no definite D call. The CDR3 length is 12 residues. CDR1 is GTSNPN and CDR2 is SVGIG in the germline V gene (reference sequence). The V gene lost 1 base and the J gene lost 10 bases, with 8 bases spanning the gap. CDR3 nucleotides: TGTGCCTGGAGTGCCGTCCTCTCACCCCTCCACTTT. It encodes CAWSAVLSPLHF.

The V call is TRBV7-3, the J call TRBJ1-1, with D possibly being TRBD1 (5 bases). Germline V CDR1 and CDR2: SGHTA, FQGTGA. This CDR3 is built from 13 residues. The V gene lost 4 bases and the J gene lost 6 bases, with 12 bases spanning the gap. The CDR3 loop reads CASSSQGFAEAFF. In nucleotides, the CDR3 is TGTGCCAGCAGCTCTCAGGGTTTCGCTGAAGCTTTCTTT.

CDR3 bases: TGTGCCAGCTCACCGGGCTTCGAGCTGAACACCGGGGAGCTGTTTTTT. This encodes CASSPGFELNTGELFF. V usage is TRBV18 and J usage is TRBJ2-2; no clear D. Looked up from germline, CDR1 is KGHSH and CDR2 is LQKENI. The CDR3 runs 16 residues. The V and J ends lost 3 bases and 1 base respectively, with 12 bases between them. The full variable domain, its missing parts supplied by reference TRBV18 and TRBJ2-2, is NAGVMQNPRHLVRRRGQEARLRCSPMKGHSHVYWYRQLPEEGLKFMVYLQKENIIDESGMPKERFSAEFPKEGPSILRIQQVVRGDSAAYFCASSPGFELNTGELFFGEGSRLTVL.

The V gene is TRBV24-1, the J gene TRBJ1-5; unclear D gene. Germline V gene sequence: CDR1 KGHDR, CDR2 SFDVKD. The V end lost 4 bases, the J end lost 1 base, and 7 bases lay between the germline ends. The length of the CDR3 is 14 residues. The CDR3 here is CATSELGSNQPQHF. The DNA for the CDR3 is TGTGCCACCAGTGAACTCGGGAGCAATCAGCCCCAGCATTTT.

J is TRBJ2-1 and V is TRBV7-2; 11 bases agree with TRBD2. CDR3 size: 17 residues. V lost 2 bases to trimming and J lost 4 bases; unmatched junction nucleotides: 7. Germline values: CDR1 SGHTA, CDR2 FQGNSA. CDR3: CASSLYQLAGDYNEQFF. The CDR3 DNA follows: TGTGCCAGCAGCTTATACCAACTAGCGGGGGATTACAATGAGCAGTTCTTC.

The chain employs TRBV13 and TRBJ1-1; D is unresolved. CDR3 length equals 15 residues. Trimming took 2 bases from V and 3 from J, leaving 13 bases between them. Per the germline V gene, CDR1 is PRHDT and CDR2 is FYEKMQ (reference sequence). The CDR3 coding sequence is TGTGCCAGCAGCTTAATGTGGTACAGAGACACTGAAGCTTTCTTT. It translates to CASSLMWYRDTEAFF.

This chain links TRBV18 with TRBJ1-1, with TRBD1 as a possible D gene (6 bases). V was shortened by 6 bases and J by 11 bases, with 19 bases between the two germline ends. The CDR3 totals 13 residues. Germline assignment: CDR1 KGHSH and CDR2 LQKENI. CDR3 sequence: CASSTTGTVGAFF. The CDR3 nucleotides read TGTGCCAGCTCGACCACAGGGACCGTCGGGGCTTTCTTT.

CDR3 loop: CASSRDSTPVSPLHF. CDR3 coding DNA: TGTGCCAGCAGTCGCGACAGCACTCCGGTGTCACCCCTCCACTTT. This sequence joins TRBV6-5 and TRBJ1-6; TRBD1 might be the D (5 bases). Trimming left V 5 bases short and J 10 bases short, with 18 bases between. In germline, CDR1 is MNHEY, CDR2 SVGAGI. The CDR3 covers 15 residues.

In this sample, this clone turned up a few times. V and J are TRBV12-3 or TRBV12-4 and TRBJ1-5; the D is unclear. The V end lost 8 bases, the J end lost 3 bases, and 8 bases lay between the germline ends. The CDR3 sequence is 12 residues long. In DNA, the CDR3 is TGTGCCAGCTCCTCGGTCAATCAGCCCCAGCATTTT. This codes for CASSSVNQPQHF.

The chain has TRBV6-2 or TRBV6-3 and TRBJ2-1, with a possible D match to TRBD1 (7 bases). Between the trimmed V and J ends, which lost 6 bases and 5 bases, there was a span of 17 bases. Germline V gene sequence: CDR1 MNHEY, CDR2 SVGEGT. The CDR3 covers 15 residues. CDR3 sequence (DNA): TGTGCCAGCAGCCTGGCGGGACAGACACACAATGAGCAGTTCTTC. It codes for CASSLAGQTHNEQFF.

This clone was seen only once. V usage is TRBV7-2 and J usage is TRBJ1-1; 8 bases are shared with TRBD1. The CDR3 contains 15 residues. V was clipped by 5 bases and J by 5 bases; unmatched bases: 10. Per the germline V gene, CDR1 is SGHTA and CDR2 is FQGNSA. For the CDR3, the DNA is TGTGCCAGCAGCCAGGGGGCAGGGGGCCAGACTGAAGCTTTCTTT. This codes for CASSQGAGGQTEAFF.

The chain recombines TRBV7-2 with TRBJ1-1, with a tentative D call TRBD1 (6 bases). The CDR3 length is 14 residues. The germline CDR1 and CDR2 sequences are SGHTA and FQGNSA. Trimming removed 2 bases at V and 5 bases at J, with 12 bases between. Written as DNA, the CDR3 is TGTGCCAGCAGCTTAATGGGGGCGCGGACTGAAGCTTTCTTT. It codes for CASSLMGARTEAFF.

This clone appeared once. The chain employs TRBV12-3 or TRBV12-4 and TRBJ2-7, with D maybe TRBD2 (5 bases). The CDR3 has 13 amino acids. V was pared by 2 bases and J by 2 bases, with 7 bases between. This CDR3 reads CASSLLAAYEQYF. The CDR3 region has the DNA TGTGCCAGCAGTTTACTAGCCGCCTACGAGCAGTACTTC.

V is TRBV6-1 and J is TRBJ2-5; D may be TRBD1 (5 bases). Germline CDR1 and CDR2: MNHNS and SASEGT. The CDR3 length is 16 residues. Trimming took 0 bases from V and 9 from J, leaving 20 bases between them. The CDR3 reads CASSEALRELQGAQYF. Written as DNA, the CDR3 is TGTGCCAGCAGTGAAGCGCTTCGAGAGCTTCAAGGGGCCCAGTACTTC.

This CDR3 is CASSPRVGGDEKLFF. The CDR3 DNA reads TGTGCCAGCTCACCACGCGTGGGGGGAGATGAAAAACTGTTTTTT. The V and J genes are TRBV18 and TRBJ1-4, with D maybe TRBD1 (5 bases). CDR1 and CDR2 (germline): KGHSH, LQKENI. The CDR3 sequence is 15 residues long. Trimming left V 1 base short and J 6 bases short, with 12 bases between.

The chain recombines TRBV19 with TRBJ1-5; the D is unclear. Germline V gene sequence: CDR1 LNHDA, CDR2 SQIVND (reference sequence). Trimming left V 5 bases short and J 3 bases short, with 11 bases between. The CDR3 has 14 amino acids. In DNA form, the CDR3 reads TGTGCCAGTAGTTTTTATACGGTCAATCAGCCCCAGCATTTT. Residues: CASSFYTVNQPQHF.

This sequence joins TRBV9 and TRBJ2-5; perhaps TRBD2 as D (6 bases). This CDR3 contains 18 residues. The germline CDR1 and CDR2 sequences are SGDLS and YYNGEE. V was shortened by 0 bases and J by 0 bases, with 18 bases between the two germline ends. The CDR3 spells CASSVGVAGLSYQETQYF. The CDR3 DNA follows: TGTGCCAGCAGCGTAGGGGTGGCGGGACTCTCGTACCAAGAGACCCAGTACTTC.

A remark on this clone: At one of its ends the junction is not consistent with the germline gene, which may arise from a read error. Here the CDR3 reads CASSQGASGGSSSYEQYF. CDR3 DNA sequence: TGTGCCAGCAGTCAAGGGGCTAGCGGGGGGTCTAGCTCCTACGAGCAGTACTTC. The chain recombines TRBV3-1 (or the pseudogene TRBV3-2) with TRBJ2-7; TRBD2 aligns across 11 bases. Per the germline V gene, CDR1 is LGHDT and CDR2 is YNNKEL (reference sequence). The CDR3 has 18 residues.